This T cell receptor beta chain was observed in a study of monozygotic twins with inflammatory bowel disease. Whole-study findings and limits: Part of the variability in patient repertoires may have come from differing immunosuppressive treatments.

Worth noting for this clonotype: Its antigen remains unknown.

This CDR3 region has 14 residues. Germline V gives CDR1 DFQATT, CDR2 SNEGSKA (reference sequence). With the 5' RACE reads reprocessed, TCRdb shows one record per CDR3 protein and no DNA. Its table lists tens of thousands of distinct CDR3 sequences. The V call is TRBV20-1, the J call TRBJ2-3. What was sequenced was blood. This receptor was identified in a human donor with ulcerative colitis or Crohn's disease, or a healthy co-twin of an affected twin (not recorded which). CDR3: CSASDSYSTDTQYF.